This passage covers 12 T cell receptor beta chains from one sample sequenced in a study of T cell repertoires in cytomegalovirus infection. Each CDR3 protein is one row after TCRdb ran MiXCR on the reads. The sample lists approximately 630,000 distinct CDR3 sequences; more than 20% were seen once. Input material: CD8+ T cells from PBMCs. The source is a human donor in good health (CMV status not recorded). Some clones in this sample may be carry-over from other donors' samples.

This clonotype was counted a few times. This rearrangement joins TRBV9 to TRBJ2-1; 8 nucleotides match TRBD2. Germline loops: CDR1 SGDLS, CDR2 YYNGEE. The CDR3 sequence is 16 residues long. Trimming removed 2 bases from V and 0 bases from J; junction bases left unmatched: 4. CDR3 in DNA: TGTGCCAGCAGCGTGGCCGGGACTAGCTCCTACAATGAGCAGTTCTTC. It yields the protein CASSVAGTSSYNEQFF.

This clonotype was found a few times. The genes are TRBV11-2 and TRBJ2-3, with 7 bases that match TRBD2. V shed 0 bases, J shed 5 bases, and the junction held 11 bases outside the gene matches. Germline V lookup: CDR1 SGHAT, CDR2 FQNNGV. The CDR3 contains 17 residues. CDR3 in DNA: TGTGCCAGCAGCTTAGATATTTGGGGGGGGGGTAGAGATACGCAGTATTTT. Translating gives CASSLDIWGGGRDTQYF.

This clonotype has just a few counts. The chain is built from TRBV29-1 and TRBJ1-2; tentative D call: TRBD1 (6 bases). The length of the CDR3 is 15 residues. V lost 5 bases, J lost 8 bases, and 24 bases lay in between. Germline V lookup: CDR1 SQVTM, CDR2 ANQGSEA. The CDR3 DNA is TGCAGCGTTCCTTCGGCCTTACAGGGATCTCAAGGCTACACCTTC. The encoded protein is CSVPSALQGSQGYTF.

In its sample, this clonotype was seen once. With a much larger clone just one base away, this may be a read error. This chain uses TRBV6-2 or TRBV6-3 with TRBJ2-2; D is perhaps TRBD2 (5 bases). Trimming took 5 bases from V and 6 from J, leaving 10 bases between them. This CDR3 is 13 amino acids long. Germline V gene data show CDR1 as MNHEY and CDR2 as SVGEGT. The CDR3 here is CASSRRPPGELFF. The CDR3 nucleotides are TGTGCCAGCAGTAGGAGGCCACCCGGGGAGCTGTTTTTT.

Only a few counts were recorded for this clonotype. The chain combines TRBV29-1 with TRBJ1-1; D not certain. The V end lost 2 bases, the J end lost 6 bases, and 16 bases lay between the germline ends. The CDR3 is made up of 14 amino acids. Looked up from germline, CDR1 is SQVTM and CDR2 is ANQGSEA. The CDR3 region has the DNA TGCAGCGTTGAATTCCTTGACCCGAGAGCTGAAGCTTTCTTT. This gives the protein CSVEFLDPRAEAFF.

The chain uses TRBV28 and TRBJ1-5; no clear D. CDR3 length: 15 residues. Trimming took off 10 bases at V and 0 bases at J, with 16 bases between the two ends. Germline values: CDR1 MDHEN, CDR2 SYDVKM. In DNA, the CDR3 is TGTGCCAACATGACCCCCAGAGATAGCAATCAGCCCCAGCATTTT. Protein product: CANMTPRDSNQPQHF.

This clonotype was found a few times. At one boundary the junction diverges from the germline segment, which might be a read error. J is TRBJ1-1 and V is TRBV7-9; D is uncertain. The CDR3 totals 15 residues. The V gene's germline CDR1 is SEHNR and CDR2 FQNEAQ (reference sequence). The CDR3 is CASSLVIGLNTEAFF. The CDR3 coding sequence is TGTGCCAGCAGCTTAGTTATAGGGTTGAATACTGAAGCTTTCTTT.

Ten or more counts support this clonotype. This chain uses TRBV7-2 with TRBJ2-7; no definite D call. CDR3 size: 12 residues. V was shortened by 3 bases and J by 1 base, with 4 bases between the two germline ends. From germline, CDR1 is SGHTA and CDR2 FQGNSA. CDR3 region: CASSFESYEQYF. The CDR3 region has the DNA TGTGCCAGCAGCTTCGAATCCTACGAGCAGTACTTC.

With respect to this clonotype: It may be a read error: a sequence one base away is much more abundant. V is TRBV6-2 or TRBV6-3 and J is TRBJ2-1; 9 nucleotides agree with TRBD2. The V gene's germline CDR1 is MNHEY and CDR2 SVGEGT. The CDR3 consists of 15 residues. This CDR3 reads CANSWAGGGANEQFF. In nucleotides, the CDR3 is TGTGCCAACAGTTGGGCCGGCGGGGGGGCCAATGAGCAGTTCTTC.

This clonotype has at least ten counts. The chain's CDR3 is CASSLRATYEQYF. CDR3 sequence (DNA): TGTGCCAGCAGCTTAAGGGCAACCTACGAGCAGTACTTC. The V and J genes are TRBV7-9 and TRBJ2-7; D gene unclear. V gave up 2 bases and J gave up 2 bases, with 7 bases separating them. This CDR3 has 13 residues. Germline CDR1 reads SEHNR; CDR2 reads FQNEAQ (reference sequence).

CDR3 residues: CSARATGGVTGELFF. CDR3 DNA: TGCAGTGCTAGAGCTACCGGGGGGGTCACCGGGGAGCTGTTTTTT. The V gene is TRBV20-1, the J gene TRBJ2-2; the match to TRBD2 covers 8 bases. Trimming removed 1 base from V and 4 bases from J; junction bases left unmatched: 5. Germline values: CDR1 DFQATT, CDR2 SNEGSKA (reference sequence). This CDR3 has 15 residues.

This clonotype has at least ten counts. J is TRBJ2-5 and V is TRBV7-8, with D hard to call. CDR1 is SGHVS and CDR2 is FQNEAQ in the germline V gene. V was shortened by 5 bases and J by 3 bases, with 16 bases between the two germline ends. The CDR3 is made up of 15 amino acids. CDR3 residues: CASSPSLRWKETQYF. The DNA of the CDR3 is TGTGCCAGCAGCCCCTCGTTAAGGTGGAAAGAGACCCAGTACTTC.